This T cell receptor beta chain was sequenced in a study of T cell repertoires in cytomegalovirus infection. Overall study: Carrying CMV and the relevant HLA type showed in public TCR beta signatures. Overall study results and limits: Of the TCR beta families, the public ones yielded a cumulative frequency that identified carriers of CMV plus the relevant HLA. HLA-C-restricted, CMV-specific TCR beta clonotypes were dominant ex vivo.

Each CDR3 protein is one row after TCRdb ran MiXCR on the reads. Seen here are about 60,000 distinct CDR3 sequences, 33% observed once, and the top ten hold about 74%. Note on this clonotype: Its antigen is not known.

The CDR3 extends over 15 amino acids. V was pared by 7 bases and J by 2 bases, with 17 bases between. Germline CDR1 reads MNHEY; CDR2 reads SVGEGT. Sequencing was performed on PBMCs, sequenced either directly or after in vitro stimulation (not recorded which). The sequence was collected from a human donor in good health (CMV status not recorded). Some clones in this sample may be carry-over from other donors' samples. The chain joins TRBV6-2 or TRBV6-3 to TRBJ1-2; D remains unclear. CDR3 nucleotide sequence: TGTGCCAGCACCAGATCCCCAGGAGACAACTATGGCTACACCTTC. Amino acids: CASTRSPGDNYGYTF.